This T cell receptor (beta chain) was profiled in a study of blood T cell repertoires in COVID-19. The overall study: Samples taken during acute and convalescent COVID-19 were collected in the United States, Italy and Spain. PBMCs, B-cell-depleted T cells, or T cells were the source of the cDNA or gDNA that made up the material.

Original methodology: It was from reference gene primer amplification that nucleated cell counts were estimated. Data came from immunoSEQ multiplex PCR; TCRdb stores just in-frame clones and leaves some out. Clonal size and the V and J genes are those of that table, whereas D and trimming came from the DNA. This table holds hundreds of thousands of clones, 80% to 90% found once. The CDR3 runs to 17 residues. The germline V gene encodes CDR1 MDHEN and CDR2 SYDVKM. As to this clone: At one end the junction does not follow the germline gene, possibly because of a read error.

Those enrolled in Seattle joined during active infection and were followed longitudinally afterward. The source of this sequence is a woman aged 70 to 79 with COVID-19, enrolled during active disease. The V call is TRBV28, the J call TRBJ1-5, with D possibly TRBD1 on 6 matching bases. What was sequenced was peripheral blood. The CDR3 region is CASMGLEGHYSNQPQHF. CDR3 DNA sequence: TGTGCTAGCATGGGGCTAGAGGGACACTATAGCAATCAGCCCCAGCATTTT.